This T cell receptor beta chain is from a study of OX40 agonist ivuxolimab in advanced cancers. Study-wide results and limits: In the 0.1 to 3.0 mg/kg range, CD4+ and CD8+ blood T cells had expanded clonally by week 6.

Turning to this clone: The antigen is unknown.

Repertoires were generated with immunoSEQ multiplex PCR, while TCRdb's copy carries only in-frame clones and drops some. Among about 62,000 clones listed, approximately 79% were seen once. Germline CDR1 is MDHEN and CDR2 is SYDVKM. The V gene end was trimmed by 0 bases and the J gene end by 7 bases; junction bases not matched to a gene: 12. The CDR3 has 16 residues. The gene calls are TRBV28 and TRBJ2-7; TRBD2 matches 7 bases. Sequenced here: CD4+ or CD8+ T cells sorted from blood, sampled in a trial of the OX40 agonist ivuxolimab. This TCR derives from an adult with an advanced solid tumor such as melanoma, head and neck, liver or kidney cancer. The CDR3 region is CASSLWGGREGREQYF. For the CDR3, the DNA is TGTGCCAGCAGTTTATGGGGAGGGAGGGAAGGGAGGGAGCAGTACTTC.